Included here is one T cell receptor beta chain sequence, with context. These data belong to a study of blood T cell repertoires in COVID-19. The wider study: Material from acute and convalescent COVID-19 was sourced from the United States, Italy and Spain.

Trimming removed 1 base at V and 0 bases at J, with 7 bases between. Germline V gene lookup returns CDR1 MGHDK and CDR2 SYGVNS. The CDR3 has 16 residues. Profiling relied on immunoSEQ multiplex PCR, and the TCRdb table lists in-frame clones only, not all of them. The sample holds about 150,000 clones, 80% to 85% seen once. The V call is TRBV25-1, the J call TRBJ1-6; perhaps TRBD1 as D (6 bases). Sequencing was carried out using peripheral blood. This clonotype originated in a man aged 65-85 years with active or convalescent COVID-19. Here the CDR3 DNA reads TGTGCCAGCAGTGAATCGGACAGCTCCTATAATTCACCCCTCCACTTT. It encodes CASSESDSSYNSPLHF.